This T cell receptor beta chain was sequenced during a study of control samples from healthy donors and cancer patients (dated by TCRdb to between 2020 and 2021). The CDR3 contains 11 residues, cysteine and phenylalanine counted. Kept here is only the CDR3 DNA, which spans 33 bases and is read in frame from base 1. The V and J ends are trimmed by 10 bases and 5 bases, leaving 12 bases between them. CDR1 and CDR2 are drawn from the germline V gene: MNHEY, SVGAGI. Details on this clone: It lacks a known antigen. No base qualities exist here, and no much larger clone lies one base off it.

Library creation used the immunoSEQ multiplex PCR assay. As stored in TCRdb, this immuneACCESS dataset retains in-frame rearrangements with V and J assigned. A fraction of the clones does not appear; measured against another copy, unresolved V genes explain less than half of the discrepancy, and the remainder lacks a known reason. This sample gives tens of thousands of clones in total; roughly 94% of them show up just once. The ten largest make up around 4.2% of the sample. The chain links TRBV6-5 with TRBJ2-7; the D gene is possibly TRBD1 or TRBD2, each agreeing over 5 bases. Sequenced material: blood. The source of this sequence is a man under 40 in good health. DNA sequence: TGTGCCATCGGGACCAGTAACGAGCAGTACTTC. This sequence encodes CAIGTSNEQYF.